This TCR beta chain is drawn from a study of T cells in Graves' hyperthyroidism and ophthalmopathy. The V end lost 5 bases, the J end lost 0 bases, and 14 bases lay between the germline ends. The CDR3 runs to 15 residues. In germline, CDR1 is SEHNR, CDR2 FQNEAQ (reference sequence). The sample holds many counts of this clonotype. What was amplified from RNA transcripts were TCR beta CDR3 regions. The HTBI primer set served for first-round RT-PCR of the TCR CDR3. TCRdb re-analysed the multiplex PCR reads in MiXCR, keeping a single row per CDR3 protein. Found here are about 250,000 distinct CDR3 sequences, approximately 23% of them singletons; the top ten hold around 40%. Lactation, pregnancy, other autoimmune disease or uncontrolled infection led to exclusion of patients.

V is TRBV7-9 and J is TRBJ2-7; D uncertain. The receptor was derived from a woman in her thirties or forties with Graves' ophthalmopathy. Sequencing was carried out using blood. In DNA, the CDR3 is TGTGCCAGCAGCACTTTGGACGCAAACTCCTACGAGCAGTACTTC. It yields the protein CASSTLDANSYEQYF.